What follows is one T cell receptor (beta chain) and its context. Sequencing used immunoSEQ multiplex PCR; TCRdb keeps in-frame clones, though not all of them. The sample holds around 190,000 clones, more than 80% seen once. This sample was included in a study of blood T cell repertoires in COVID-19. About the research overall: Samples came from the United States, Italy and Spain, spanning acute and convalescent COVID-19. Nucleic acid was either cDNA or gDNA, and it came from T cells, B-cell-depleted T cells, or PBMCs.

This CDR3 is 14 amino acids long. V was clipped by 0 bases and J by 10 bases; unmatched bases: 9. Germline V CDR1 and CDR2: SGDLS, YYNGEE. The sequence came from a woman aged 55-70 years with acute or convalescent COVID-19. Sequenced: peripheral blood. This chain joins TRBV9 and TRBJ1-1, with 7 bases lining up with TRBD1. The CDR3 nucleotides are TGTGCCAGCAGCGTAGCTACGACAGGGAGTGTAGCTTTCTTT. Its protein is CASSVATTGSVAFF.